The entry below gives a single TCR beta chain sequence along with its context. The data were taken from a study of blood T cell repertoires in COVID-19. Looking at the study overall: Acute and convalescent COVID-19 samples came from the United States, Italy and Spain. In each case, the material was cDNA or gDNA derived from T cells, B-cell-depleted T cells, or PBMCs.

The germline CDR1 and CDR2 sequences are KGHSH and LQKENI. This CDR3 region has 15 residues. J was trimmed by 5 bases and V by 0 bases; bases with no gene match: 3. Clones were sequenced by immunoSEQ multiplex PCR, and TCRdb holds only the in-frame ones, with some missing. The sample records roughly 200,000 clones, about 88% being singletons. Participant ages covered roughly 18 to 89 years across about two dozen US areas. V usage is TRBV18 and J usage is TRBJ1-4; 7 bases fit TRBD1. Sequenced material: PBMCs or T cells enriched from blood (not recorded which). The sequence was obtained from a woman under 40 who had recovered from COVID-19. The CDR3 nucleotides read TGTGCCAGCTCACCACCAGGGACAGAAAATGAAAAACTGTTTTTT. Residues: CASSPPGTENEKLFF.